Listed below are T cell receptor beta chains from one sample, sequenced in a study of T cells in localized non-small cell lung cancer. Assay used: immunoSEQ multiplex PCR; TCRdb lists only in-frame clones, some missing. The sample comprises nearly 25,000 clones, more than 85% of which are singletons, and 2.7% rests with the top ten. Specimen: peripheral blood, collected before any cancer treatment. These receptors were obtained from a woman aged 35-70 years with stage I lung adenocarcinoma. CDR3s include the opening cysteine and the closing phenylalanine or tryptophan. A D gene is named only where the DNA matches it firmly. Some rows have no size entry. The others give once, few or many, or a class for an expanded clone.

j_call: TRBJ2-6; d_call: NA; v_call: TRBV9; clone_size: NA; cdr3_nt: TGTGCCAGCAGCCCTTTTCCACCTGGGGCCAACGTCCTGACTTTC; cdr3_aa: CASSPFPPGANVLTF
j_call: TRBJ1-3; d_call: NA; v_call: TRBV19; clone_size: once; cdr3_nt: TGTGCCAGTACTCGAGGGGGCTCTGGAAACACCATATATTTT; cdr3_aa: CASTRGGSGNTIYF
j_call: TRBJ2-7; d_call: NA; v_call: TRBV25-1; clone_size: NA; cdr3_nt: TGTGCCAGCAGTGAATATTCTGGTCCCTACGAGCAGTACTTC; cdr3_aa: CASSEYSGPYEQYF
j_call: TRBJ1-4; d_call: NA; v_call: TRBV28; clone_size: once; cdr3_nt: TGTGCCAGCAGTTTAGAGGGCAGCATTAATGAAAAACTGTTTTTT; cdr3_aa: CASSLEGSINEKLFF
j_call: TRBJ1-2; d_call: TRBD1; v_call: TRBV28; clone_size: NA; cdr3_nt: TGTGCCAGCAGCCCCTACTTGACAGGGGGCAAATCTGGCTACACCTTC; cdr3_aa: CASSPYLTGGKSGYTF
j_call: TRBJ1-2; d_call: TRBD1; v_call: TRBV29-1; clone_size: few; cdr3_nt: TGCAGCGTTCCCCGGGACAGGGATTCTGGGGGCTACACCTTC; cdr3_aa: CSVPRDRDSGGYTF
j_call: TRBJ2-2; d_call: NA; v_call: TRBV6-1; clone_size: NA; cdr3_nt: TGTGCCAGCAGTACGGGGACGGACACCGGGGAGCTGTTTTTT; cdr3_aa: CASSTGTDTGELFF
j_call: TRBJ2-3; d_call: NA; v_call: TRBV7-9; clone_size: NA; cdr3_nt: TGTGCCAGCAGCTCGCTGTACCCCGATACGCAGTATTTT; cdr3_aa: CASSSLYPDTQYF
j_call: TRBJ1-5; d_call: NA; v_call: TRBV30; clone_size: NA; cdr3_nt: TGTGCCTGGAGTGTACAGGATGTTCAGCCCCAGCATTTT; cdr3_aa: CAWSVQDVQPQHF
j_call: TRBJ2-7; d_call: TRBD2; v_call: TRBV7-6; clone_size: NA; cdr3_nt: TGTGCCAGCAGCTTAGACCCGGGACTAGTCTACGAGCAGTACTTC; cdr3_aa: CASSLDPGLVYEQYF
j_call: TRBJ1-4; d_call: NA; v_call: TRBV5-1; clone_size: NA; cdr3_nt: TGCGCCAGCAGAGGGGCTGCAACTAATGAAAAACTGTTTTTT; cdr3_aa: CASRGAATNEKLFF
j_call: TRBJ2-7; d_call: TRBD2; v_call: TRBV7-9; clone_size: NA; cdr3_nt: TGTGCCAGCAGTTTAATACGCGGGAGGGCCGACGAGCAGTACTTC; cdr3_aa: CASSLIRGRADEQYF
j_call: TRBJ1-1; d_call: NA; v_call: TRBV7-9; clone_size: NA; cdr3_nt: TGTGCCAGCAGCCACTTACGCCGGGACAAAGAAGCTTTCTTT; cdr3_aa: CASSHLRRDKEAFF
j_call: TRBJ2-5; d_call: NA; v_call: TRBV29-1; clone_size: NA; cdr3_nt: TGCAGCGTTGAAACGGGCAGGGAGACCCAGTACTTC; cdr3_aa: CSVETGRETQYF
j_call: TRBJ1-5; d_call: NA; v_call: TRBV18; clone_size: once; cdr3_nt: TGTGCCAGCTCGTCACAGGGTAACAGCAATCAGCCCCAGCATTTT; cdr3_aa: CASSSQGNSNQPQHF
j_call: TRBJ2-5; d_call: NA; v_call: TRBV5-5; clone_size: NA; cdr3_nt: TGTGCCAGCAGCTCCTCGGGAGAGACCCAGTACTTC; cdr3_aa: CASSSSGETQYF